Below, one T cell receptor beta chain is given with its context. The CDR3 is 14 amino acids. V trimming: 6 bases; J trimming: 8 bases; junction bases outside the gene matches: 10. Germline V gene sequence: CDR1 PRHDT, CDR2 FYEKMQ (reference sequence). The source of the sample is a study of cytomegalovirus exposure and HLA in healthy donors. Primers: 60 Vbeta forward and 13 Jbeta reverse. Data came from immunoSEQ multiplex PCR; TCRdb stores just in-frame clones and leaves some out. The repertoire holds around 170,000 clones, with around 81% as singletons. The sequenced material came from PBMCs. This clonotype was sampled from a man in his forties in good health and CMV-seronegative. V gene TRBV13 combines with J gene TRBJ2-7; 10 nucleotides agree with TRBD2. CDR3 nucleotide sequence: TGTGCCAGCAGACCCAGCGGGAGGGCGACCCAGCAGTACTTC. Its protein is CASRPSGRATQQYF.